The clone carrying this T cell receptor (beta chain) was seen a single time. The data belong to a study of blood T cell repertoires in COVID-19. This CDR3 is 11 amino acids long. Looked up from germline, CDR1 is SNHLY and CDR2 is FYNNEI. V was pared by 8 bases and J by 7 bases, with 8 bases between. Authors' processing steps: Estimated nucleated cell counts came from reference gene primer amplification. TCRdb keeps only in-frame clones here, not all; method: immunoSEQ multiplex PCR. That table is the source of V, J and clone size, and D and trimming were worked out from the DNA. Seen here are 300,000 to 400,000 clones, approximately 88% observed once, and the top ten hold 4%.

The sequence came from a woman in her 50s with active or convalescent COVID-19. This chain links TRBV2 with TRBJ1-4, with a weak D call TRBD1 (5 bases). The sequenced sample consisted of peripheral blood. The CDR3 spells CASQGGEKLFF. The CDR3 DNA sequence: TGTGCCAGCCAGGGTGGTGAAAAACTGTTTTTT.